The T cell receptor (beta chain) under discussion was sequenced for a study of T cells in Graves' hyperthyroidism and ophthalmopathy. Study-wide points: From stable hyperthyroidism, ophthalmopathy was set apart by a 13 V-J model.

V gave up 10 bases and J gave up 2 bases, with 22 bases separating them. Germline V lookup: CDR1 SGHKS, CDR2 YYEKEE (reference sequence). The CDR3 sequence is 15 residues long. Regions amplified from RNA transcripts were the TCR beta CDR3 regions. The study used the HTBI primer set for a first-round RT-PCR of the TCR CDR3. TCRdb re-called the multiplex PCR reads with MiXCR, one entry per CDR3 protein. The repertoire holds around 250,000 distinct CDR3 sequences, approximately 15% seen once, with approximately 12% in the top ten. This clonotype was detected ten times or more. Its target is unknown. The blood sample predates any ophthalmopathy symptoms, coming from first hyperthyroidism diagnosis.

The clonotype originates from a woman in her forties with Graves' hyperthyroidism that later progressed to Graves' ophthalmopathy. The genes are TRBV5-5 and TRBJ2-7; D may be TRBD1 or TRBD2 (5 bases each). Material for sequencing was blood. This chain's CDR3 is CASSERGVGPYEQYF. DNA for the CDR3: TGTGCCTCCTCCGAAAGGGGAGTGGGACCCTACGAGCAGTACTTC.